This T cell receptor beta chain was recorded in a study of shared clonotypes between healthy human individuals. Findings and limits, study-wide: Limitation of the genetic and exposure-history diversity represented came from the few donors.

As regards this clone: The antigen is not known.

It was across several immunoSEQ plates that each subset's genomic DNA was evenly split. This table comes from immunoSEQ multiplex PCR, and its TCRdb copy is limited to in-frame clones, with some not included. The repertoire holds under 2.5 million clones, with less than 95% as singletons. CD4+ cells underwent separation, giving CD45RA+ naive and CD45RA-negative memory subsets. Sequenced input: naive CD4+ T cells from PBMCs. This sample's subset: CD45RA+ positively selected. The sequence came from a man aged 18 to 30 in good health. Some clones in this sample may be carry-over from other donors' samples.

CDR3 in DNA: TGCGCCAGCAGCCAAGATCAATTAACTAGCGGGAGAAGGGGTGACTACGAGCAGTACTTC. Translated: CASSQDQLTSGRRGDYEQYF. The gene calls are TRBV4-1 and TRBJ2-7, with TRBD2 matching over 11 bases. The germline CDR1 and CDR2 sequences are MGHRA and YSYEKL. This CDR3 is 20 amino acids long. V dropped 0 bases and J dropped 3; count of bases not matched to a gene: 16.